These 23 T cell receptor beta chains came from one sample sequenced in a study of T cell repertoires in cytomegalovirus infection. TCRdb reprocessed the reads with MiXCR, giving one entry per CDR3 protein. Altogether some 480,000 distinct CDR3 sequences are present, 30% to 40% being singletons, with the ten largest covering roughly a sixth. For these receptors, no antigen is known. The sequencing used cultured PBMCs, collected from culture after CMV antigen stimulation. The receptors originated from a human donor in good health (CMV status not recorded). Some clones in this sample may be carry-over from other donors' samples.

The rearrangement uses TRBV6-2 or TRBV6-3 and TRBJ1-5, with D possibly matching TRBD1 (6 bases). The V end was cut by 4 bases, the J end by 4 bases, with 11 bases between. The CDR3 is 14 amino acids. Germline loops: CDR1 MNHEY, CDR2 SVGEGT. This CDR3 is CASSFTQGNQPQHF. The CDR3 coding sequence is TGTGCCAGCAGTTTTACACAGGGTAATCAGCCCCAGCATTTT.

This clonotype turned up a few times. V and J are TRBV7-9 and TRBJ1-2, with TRBD1 identical over 8 bases. The junction had 15 bases not matched to a gene; V was cut back by 3 bases and J by 0 bases. This CDR3 has 19 amino acids. Germline assignment: CDR1 SEHNR and CDR2 FQNEAQ (reference sequence). CDR3 bases: TGTGCCAGCAGCTTGGGGACAGGAGAGGTTTTTGCGACTAACTATGGCTACACCTTC. Protein sequence: CASSLGTGEVFATNYGYTF.

The chain is built from TRBV29-1 and TRBJ1-1; D uncertain. The CDR3 is made up of 13 amino acids. CDR1 is SQVTM and CDR2 is ANQGSEA in the germline V gene. The V end lost 3 bases, the J end lost 0 bases, and 8 bases lay between the germline ends. The CDR3 is CSVDKGMNTEAFF. The CDR3 DNA is TGCAGCGTTGATAAGGGAATGAACACTGAAGCTTTCTTT.

This clonotype was observed once. This chain links TRBV9 with TRBJ1-2, with TRBD1 matching 7 bases. With V trimmed by 1 base and J by 7 bases, 22 bases remained unmatched. CDR1 is SGDLS, CDR2 YYNGEE, per germline. This CDR3 is built from 19 residues. The CDR3 sequence: CASSVWVGGAGLLASGYTF. CDR3 sequence (DNA): TGTGCCAGCAGCGTATGGGTAGGGGGCGCTGGGCTCCTCGCTAGTGGCTACACCTTC.

The chain recombines TRBV20-1 with TRBJ1-1; D not resolved. This CDR3 is built from 11 residues. Per the germline V gene, CDR1 is DFQATT and CDR2 is SNEGSKA (reference sequence). Deletions cut 0 bases from V and 6 bases from J, with 5 bases between. CDR3 sequence reads: CSARDYSEAFF. The CDR3 bases are TGCAGTGCTAGAGATTACTCTGAAGCTTTCTTT.

The gene calls are TRBV4-3 and TRBJ2-1; no definite D call. This CDR3 region has 14 residues. V was pared by 1 base and J by 5 bases, with 9 bases between. Germline CDR1 is LGHNA and CDR2 is YSLEER. The CDR3 coding sequence is TGCGCCAGCAGCCAAGTGGACCAACACAATGAGCAGTTCTTC. As protein: CASSQVDQHNEQFF.

A few counts support this clonotype. The chain has TRBV6-5 and TRBJ1-2, with D unresolved. V was trimmed by 0 bases and J by 5 bases, leaving 16 bases between them. Germline CDR1 and CDR2: MNHEY and SVGAGI. This CDR3 spans 16 amino acids. This CDR3 reads CASSYSGDPSVYGYTF. Here the CDR3 DNA reads TGTGCCAGCAGTTACTCGGGAGACCCATCGGTATATGGCTACACCTTC.

The chain uses TRBV4-1 and TRBJ2-6, with D tentatively TRBD1 or TRBD2 (6 bases each). Between the trimmed V and J ends, which lost 1 base and 4 bases, there was a span of 14 bases. This CDR3 is built from 17 residues. Germline V gene sequence: CDR1 MGHRA, CDR2 YSYEKL. The CDR3: CASSQARGPSGANVLTF. The CDR3 bases are TGCGCCAGCAGCCAAGCTCGGGGGCCCTCGGGGGCCAACGTCCTGACTTTC.

In its sample, this clonotype was seen many times. CDR3 DNA sequence: TGTGCCAGCTCAGCGAATCCGGGACAGGGGGGAAACACCATATATTTT. It is translated as CASSANPGQGGNTIYF. This chain links TRBV18 with TRBJ1-3; 10 bases are a match to TRBD1. From germline, CDR1 is KGHSH and CDR2 LQKENI. The CDR3 loop spans 16 amino acids. Trimming took 5 bases from V and 4 from J; bases not matched to a gene: 8.

This clonotype turned up a few times. This sequence joins TRBV7-2 and TRBJ2-3, with 14 bases identical to TRBD2. The trim removed 5 bases at V and 5 bases at J, leaving 6 bases unmatched. Germline lookup yields CDR1 SGHTA and CDR2 FQGNSA. The CDR3 has 16 amino acids. The CDR3 DNA is TGTGCCAGCAGCGGACTAGCGGGAGGTCGGGGAGATACGCAGTATTTT. Its translation: CASSGLAGGRGDTQYF.

The rearrangement links TRBV6-1 to TRBJ2-7, with D perhaps matching TRBD1 (5 bases). The V end was cut by 4 bases, the J end by 2 bases, with 15 bases between. There are 15 residues in the CDR3. CDR1 is MNHNS, CDR2 SASEGT, per germline. The CDR3 bases are TGTGCCAGCAGTGGCTCCGGGCAGGGTGCCTACGAGCAGTACTTC. This encodes CASSGSGQGAYEQYF.

V is TRBV24-1 and J is TRBJ1-2; D gene ambiguous. CDR3 size: 15 residues. Trimming cost V 4 bases and J 3 bases, with 14 bases left between them. The germline CDR1 and CDR2 sequences are KGHDR and SFDVKD. The DNA for the CDR3 is TGTGCCACCAGTGACCCCCGGGGATTCGACTATGGCTACACCTTC. This encodes CATSDPRGFDYGYTF.

This clonotype appeared a few times. The V call is TRBV6-6, the J call TRBJ2-3; D remains unclear. The length of the CDR3 is 17 residues. Trimming took 0 bases from V and 4 from J, leaving 17 bases between them. CDR1 is MNHNY, CDR2 SVGAGI, per germline (reference sequence). The CDR3 reads CASSYSDPYSGADTQYF. DNA for the CDR3: TGTGCCAGCAGTTACTCGGACCCCTATAGTGGGGCAGATACGCAGTATTTT.

This clonotype came up a few times. CDR3 sequence (DNA): TGTGCCAGCAGTTTGATTGGGCTGACTGAAGCTTTCTTT. Translating it yields CASSLIGLTEAFF. The V call is TRBV6-1, the J call TRBJ1-1; D gene ambiguous. The CDR3 covers 13 residues. Germline V gene sequence: CDR1 MNHNS, CDR2 SASEGT. V was clipped by 5 bases and J by 5 bases, with 12 bases between them.

The CDR3 sequence: CASSFAGLADNEQFF. The CDR3 bases are TGTGCCAGCAGTTTCGCAGGACTAGCTGACAATGAGCAGTTCTTC. This chain links TRBV27 with TRBJ2-1, with 8 bases aligning to TRBD2. V trimming: 3 bases; J trimming: 5 bases; junction bases outside the gene matches: 6. The CDR3 length is 15 residues. Germline CDR1 is MNHEY and CDR2 is SMNVEV (reference sequence).

In this sample, this clonotype turned up a few times. The V and J genes are TRBV27 and TRBJ2-4; 9 bases agree with TRBD1. Germline V gives CDR1 MNHEY, CDR2 SMNVEV (reference sequence). V dropped 5 bases and J dropped 5; count of bases not matched to a gene: 13. The CDR3 is made up of 17 amino acids. As DNA, the CDR3 is TGTGCCAGCAGTATCTTTCCGACCGGGACAGGGCAAAACATTCAGTACTTC. Translation gives CASSIFPTGTGQNIQYF.

This clonotype was counted between two and nine times. This chain joins TRBV19 and TRBJ1-4; D gene uncertain. The germline V gene encodes CDR1 LNHDA and CDR2 SQIVND (reference sequence). This CDR3 comprises 14 residues. Trimming stripped 9 bases from V and 0 bases from J, with 11 bases between. The chain's CDR3 is CASMGGATNEKLFF. In DNA, the CDR3 is TGTGCCAGCATGGGAGGCGCAACTAATGAAAAACTGTTTTTT.

This clonotype was seen more than once but under ten times. The J gene is TRBJ1-5, the V gene TRBV6-2 or TRBV6-3; D may be TRBD1 (6 bases). Trimming cost V 2 bases and J 4 bases, with 9 bases left between them. There are 14 residues in the CDR3. Germline V gives CDR1 MNHEY, CDR2 SVGEGT. Written as DNA, the CDR3 is TGTGCCAGCAGTTACGGACAGAGGAATCAGCCCCAGCATTTT. Translation: CASSYGQRNQPQHF.

This clonotype has only one observation. The genes are TRBV5-1 and TRBJ1-1, with D unclear. Germline loops: CDR1 SGHRS, CDR2 YFSETQ. This CDR3 is built from 18 residues. With 0 bases removed from V and 4 bases from J, the gap between germline ends came to 22 bases. The CDR3 DNA sequence: TGCGCCAGCAGCTTGGCCCTCGTGGGCTCAGGAAAAGGCACTGAAGCTTTCTTT. Translated, it gives CASSLALVGSGKGTEAFF.

This clonotype has at least ten counts. The J gene is TRBJ2-3, the V gene TRBV7-2; 8 nucleotides match TRBD1. Germline V gene data show CDR1 as SGHTA and CDR2 as FQGNSA. The V gene end was trimmed by 5 bases and the J gene end by 5 bases; junction bases not matched to a gene: 9. The CDR3 runs to 15 residues. The CDR3 sequence: CASSPGQGAVDTQYF. The CDR3, as DNA: TGTGCCAGCAGCCCCGGCCAGGGGGCCGTAGATACGCAGTATTTT.

This clonotype occurred a few times. The rearrangement uses TRBV12-3 or TRBV12-4 and TRBJ1-5; perhaps TRBD1 as D (5 bases). The CDR3 has 15 amino acids. Trimming removed 3 bases at V and 4 bases at J, with 13 bases between. CDR3 nucleotide sequence: TGTGCCAGCAGTTTCCGGACGGCAGGGAATCAGCCCCAGCATTTT. This codes for CASSFRTAGNQPQHF.

The genes are TRBV5-1 and TRBJ2-5; D call uncertain. The germline gives CDR1 SGHRS, CDR2 YFSETQ. The CDR3 covers 18 residues. V was trimmed by 2 bases and J by 0 bases, leaving 20 bases between them. CDR3 protein: CASSFIMAGLWDQETQYF. CDR3 bases: TGCGCCAGCAGCTTTATAATGGCCGGGCTATGGGACCAAGAGACCCAGTACTTC.

The chain recombines TRBV19 with TRBJ2-5, with 13 bases identical to TRBD2. Trimming took 1 base from V and 4 from J; bases not matched to a gene: 0. CDR1 and CDR2 from the germline V gene are LNHDA and SQIVND (reference sequence). CDR3 length: 15 amino acids. CDR3 coding DNA: TGTGCCAGTAGTATAGGACTAGCGGGAGGAGAGACCCAGTACTTC. Protein: CASSIGLAGGETQYF.